This T cell receptor (beta chain) was sequenced for a study of CD4+ T cells in melanoma (dated by TCRdb to between 2021 and 2024). In the study overall: Neoantigen-specific CD4+ T cells in human melanoma were what the study investigated. Overall study outcomes, separate from this receptor: Diverse differentiation states were reported to be shown by neoantigen-specific CD4+ T cells in melanoma. The report described a correlation between neoantigen-specific CD4+ T cells and the function of CD8+ T cells, macrophages and B cells.

V is cut by 4 bases and J by 8 bases, and the space between the germline ends is 10 bases. The CDR3 measures 12 amino acids from cysteine to phenylalanine. Of the read, only the CDR3 DNA is kept; its 36 bases are in frame from base 1. CDR1 SGDLS and CDR2 YYNGEE were looked up in the germline V gene. On this clone: Its binding antigen is unknown. Base qualities are not provided; no much larger clone lies one nucleotide away.

The donors were people with melanoma. To prepare the library, the immunoSEQ multiplex PCR assay was applied. This immuneACCESS table, as held by TCRdb, lists in-frame sequences with V and J called but not all clones. Of the missing ones, under half trace to an unresolved V gene in checked studies; the others have no known cause. The sample profile shows fewer than 15,000 clones; about 74% of them were found once. The ten biggest clones cover roughly 15% of the sample. Material for sequencing was cells from a culture (not recorded whether cultured in vitro). Recombination joined TRBV9 with TRBJ2-1; no D gene can be assigned with confidence. The receptor's source is a human donor with melanoma. The CDR3 protein sequence reads: CASSLTVYEQFF. The DNA sequence is given as TGTGCCAGCAGCCTCACCGTCTATGAGCAGTTCTTC.